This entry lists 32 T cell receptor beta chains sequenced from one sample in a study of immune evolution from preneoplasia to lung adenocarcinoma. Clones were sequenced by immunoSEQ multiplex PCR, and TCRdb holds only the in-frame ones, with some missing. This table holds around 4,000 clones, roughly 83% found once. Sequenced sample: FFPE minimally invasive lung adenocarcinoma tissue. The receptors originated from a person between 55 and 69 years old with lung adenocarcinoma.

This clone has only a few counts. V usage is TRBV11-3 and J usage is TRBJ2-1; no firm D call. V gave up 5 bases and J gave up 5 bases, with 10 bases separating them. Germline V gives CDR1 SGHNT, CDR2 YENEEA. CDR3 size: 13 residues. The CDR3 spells CASSATDDNEQFF. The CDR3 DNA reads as TGTGCCAGCAGCGCGACGGACGACAATGAGCAGTTCTTC.

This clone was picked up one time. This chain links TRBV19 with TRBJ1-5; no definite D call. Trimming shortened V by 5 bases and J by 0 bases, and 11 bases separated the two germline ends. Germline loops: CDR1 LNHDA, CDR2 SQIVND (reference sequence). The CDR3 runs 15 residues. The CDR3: CASSARTDSNQPQHF. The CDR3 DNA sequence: TGTGCCAGTAGTGCTCGGACGGATAGCAATCAGCCCCAGCATTTT. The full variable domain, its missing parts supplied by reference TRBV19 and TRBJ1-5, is DGGITQSPKYLFRKEGQNVTLSCEQNLNHDAMYWYRQDPGQGLRLIYYSQIVNDFQKGDIAEGYSVSREKKESFPLTVTSAQKNPTAFYLCASSARTDSNQPQHFGDGTRLSIL.

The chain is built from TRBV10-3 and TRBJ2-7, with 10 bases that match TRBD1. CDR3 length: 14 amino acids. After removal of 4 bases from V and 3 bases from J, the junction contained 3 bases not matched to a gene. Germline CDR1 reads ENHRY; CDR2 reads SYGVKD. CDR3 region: CAISATGGYYEQYF. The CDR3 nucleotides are TGTGCCATCAGTGCGACAGGGGGCTACTACGAGCAGTACTTC.

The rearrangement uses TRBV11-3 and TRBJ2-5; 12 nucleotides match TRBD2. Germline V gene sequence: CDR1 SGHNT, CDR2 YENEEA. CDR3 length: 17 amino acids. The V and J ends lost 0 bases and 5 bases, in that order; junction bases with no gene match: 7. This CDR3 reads CASSLDQTSGSIETQYF. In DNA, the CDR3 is TGTGCCAGCAGCTTAGATCAGACTAGCGGGAGTATCGAGACCCAGTACTTC.

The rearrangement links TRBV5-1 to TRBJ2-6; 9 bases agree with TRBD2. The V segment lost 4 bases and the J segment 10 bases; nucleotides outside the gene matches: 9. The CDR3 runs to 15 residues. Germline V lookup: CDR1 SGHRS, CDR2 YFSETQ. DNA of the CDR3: TGCGCCAGCAGCCTCACACAGGCGGGGGGGAACGTCCTGACTTTC. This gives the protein CASSLTQAGGNVLTF.

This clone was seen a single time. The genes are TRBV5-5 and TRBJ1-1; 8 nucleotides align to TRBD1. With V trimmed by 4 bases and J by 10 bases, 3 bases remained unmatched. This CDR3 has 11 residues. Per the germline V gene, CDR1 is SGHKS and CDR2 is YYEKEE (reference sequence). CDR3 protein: CASSDRGIAFF. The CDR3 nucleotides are TGTGCCAGCAGCGACAGGGGTATAGCTTTCTTT.

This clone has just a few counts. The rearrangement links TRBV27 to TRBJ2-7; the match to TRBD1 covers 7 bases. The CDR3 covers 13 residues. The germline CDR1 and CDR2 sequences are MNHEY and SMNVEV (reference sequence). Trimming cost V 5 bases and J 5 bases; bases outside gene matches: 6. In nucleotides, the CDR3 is TGTGCCAGCAGTCTTACAGGGGTCCACGAGCAGTACTTC. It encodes CASSLTGVHEQYF.

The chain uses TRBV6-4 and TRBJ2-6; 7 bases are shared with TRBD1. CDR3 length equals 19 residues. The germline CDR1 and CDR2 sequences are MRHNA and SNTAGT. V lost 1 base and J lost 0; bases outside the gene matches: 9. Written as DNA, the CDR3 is TGTGCCAGCAGTGACTTTGCCCGAGGGGGCTCCTCTGGGGCCAACGTCCTGACTTTC. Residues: CASSDFARGGSSGANVLTF.

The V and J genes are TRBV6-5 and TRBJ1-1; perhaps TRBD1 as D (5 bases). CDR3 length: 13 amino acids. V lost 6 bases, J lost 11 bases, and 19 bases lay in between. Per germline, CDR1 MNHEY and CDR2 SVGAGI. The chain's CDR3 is CASRSGPTRAAFF. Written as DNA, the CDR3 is TGTGCCAGCAGATCGGGACCTACACGGGCGGCTTTCTTT.

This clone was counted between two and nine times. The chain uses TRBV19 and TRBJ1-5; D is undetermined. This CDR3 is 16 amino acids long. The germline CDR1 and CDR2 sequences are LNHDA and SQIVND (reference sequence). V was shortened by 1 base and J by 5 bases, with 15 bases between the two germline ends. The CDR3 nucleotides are TGTGCCAGTAGTATAGCACCACAGAACCACGATCAGCCCCAGCATTTT. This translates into CASSIAPQNHDQPQHF.

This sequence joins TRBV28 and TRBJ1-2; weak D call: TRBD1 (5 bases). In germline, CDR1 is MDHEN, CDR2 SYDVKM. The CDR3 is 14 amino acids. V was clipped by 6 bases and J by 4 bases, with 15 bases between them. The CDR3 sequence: CASRGQGNIYGYTF. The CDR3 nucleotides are TGTGCCAGCAGAGGTCAGGGAAATATCTATGGCTACACCTTC.

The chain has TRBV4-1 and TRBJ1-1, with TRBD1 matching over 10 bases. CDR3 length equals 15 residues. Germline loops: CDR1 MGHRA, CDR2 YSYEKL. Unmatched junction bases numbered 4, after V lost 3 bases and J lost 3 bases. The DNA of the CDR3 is TGCGCCAGCAGCCATTCCGGGACAGGGGACACTGAAGCTTTCTTT. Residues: CASSHSGTGDTEAFF.

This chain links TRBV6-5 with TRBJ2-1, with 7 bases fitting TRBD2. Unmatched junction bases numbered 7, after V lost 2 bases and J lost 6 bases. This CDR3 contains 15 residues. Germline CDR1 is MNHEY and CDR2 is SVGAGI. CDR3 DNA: TGTGCCAGCAGTTACGGGGGGGGATCGAGCAATGAGCAGTTCTTC. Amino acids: CASSYGGGSSNEQFF.

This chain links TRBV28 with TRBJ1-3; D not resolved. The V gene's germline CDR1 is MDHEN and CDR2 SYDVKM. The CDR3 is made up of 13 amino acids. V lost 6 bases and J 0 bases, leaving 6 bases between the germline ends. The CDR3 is CASREYSGNTIYF. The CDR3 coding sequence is TGTGCCAGCAGGGAGTACTCTGGAAACACCATATATTTT.

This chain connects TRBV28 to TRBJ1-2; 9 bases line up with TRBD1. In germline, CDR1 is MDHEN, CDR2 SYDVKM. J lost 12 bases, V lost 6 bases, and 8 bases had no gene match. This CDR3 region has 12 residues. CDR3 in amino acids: CASRPWTGAHTF. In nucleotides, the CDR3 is TGTGCCAGCAGGCCTTGGACAGGGGCGCACACCTTC.

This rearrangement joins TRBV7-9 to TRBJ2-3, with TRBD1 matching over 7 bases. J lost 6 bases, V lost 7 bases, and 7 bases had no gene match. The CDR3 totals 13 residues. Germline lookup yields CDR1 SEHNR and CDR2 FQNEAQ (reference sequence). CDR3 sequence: CASTPGGSDTQYF. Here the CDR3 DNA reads TGTGCCAGCACCCCAGGGGGATCCGATACGCAGTATTTT.

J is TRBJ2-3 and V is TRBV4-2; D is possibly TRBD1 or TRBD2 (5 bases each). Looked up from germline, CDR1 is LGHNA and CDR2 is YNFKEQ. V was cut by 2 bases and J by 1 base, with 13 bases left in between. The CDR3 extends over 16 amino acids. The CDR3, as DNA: TGTGCCAGCAGCCAACGGGGCACACAGGGCACAGATACGCAGTATTTT. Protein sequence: CASSQRGTQGTDTQYF.

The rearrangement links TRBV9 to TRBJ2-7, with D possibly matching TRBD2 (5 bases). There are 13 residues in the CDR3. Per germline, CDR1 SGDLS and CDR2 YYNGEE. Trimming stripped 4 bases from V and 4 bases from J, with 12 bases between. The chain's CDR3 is CASSSTPGYEQYF. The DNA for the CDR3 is TGTGCCAGCAGCTCAACCCCGGGGTACGAGCAGTACTTC. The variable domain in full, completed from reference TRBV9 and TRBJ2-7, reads DSGVTQTPKHLITATGQRVTLRCSPRSGDLSVYWYQQSLDQGLQFLIQYYNGEERAKGNILERFSAQQFPDLHSELNLSSLELGDSALYFCASSSTPGYEQYFGPGTRLTVT.

The DNA of the CDR3 is TGTGCCAGCAGCTTAACGAGGGACTCAAGCACAGATACGCAGTATTTT. This gives the protein CASSLTRDSSTDTQYF. This sequence joins TRBV7-3 and TRBJ2-3, with D possibly being TRBD2 (6 bases). V lost 0 bases, J lost 0 bases, and 10 bases lay in between. The germline V gene has CDR1 SGHTA and CDR2 FQGTGA. The CDR3 covers 16 residues.

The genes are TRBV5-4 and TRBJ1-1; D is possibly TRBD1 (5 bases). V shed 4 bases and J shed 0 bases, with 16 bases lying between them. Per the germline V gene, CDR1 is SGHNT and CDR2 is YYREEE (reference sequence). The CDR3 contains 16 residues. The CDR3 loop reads CASSTGTASLNTEAFF. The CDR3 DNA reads TGTGCCAGCAGCACCGGGACGGCCTCTTTGAACACTGAAGCTTTCTTT.

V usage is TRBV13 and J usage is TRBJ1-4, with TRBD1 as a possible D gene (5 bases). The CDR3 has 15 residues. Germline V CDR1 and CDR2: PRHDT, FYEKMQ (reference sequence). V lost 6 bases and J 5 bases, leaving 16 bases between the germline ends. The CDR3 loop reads CASRGRGEGNEKLFF. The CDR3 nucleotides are TGTGCCAGCAGGGGAAGGGGCGAGGGGAATGAAAAACTGTTTTTT.

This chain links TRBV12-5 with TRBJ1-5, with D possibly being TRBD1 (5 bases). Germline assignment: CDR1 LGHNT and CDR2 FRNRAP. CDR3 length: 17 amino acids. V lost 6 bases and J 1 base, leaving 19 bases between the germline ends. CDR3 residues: CASGRSGLGESNQPQHF. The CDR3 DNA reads TGTGCTAGTGGACGATCAGGGTTGGGGGAGAGCAATCAGCCCCAGCATTTT.

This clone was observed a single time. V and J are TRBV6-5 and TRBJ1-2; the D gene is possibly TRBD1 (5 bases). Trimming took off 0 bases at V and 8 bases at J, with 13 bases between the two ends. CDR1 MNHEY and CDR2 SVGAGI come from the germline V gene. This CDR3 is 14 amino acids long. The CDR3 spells CASSYSGGDGGYTF. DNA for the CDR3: TGTGCCAGCAGTTACTCAGGAGGGGACGGGGGCTACACCTTC.

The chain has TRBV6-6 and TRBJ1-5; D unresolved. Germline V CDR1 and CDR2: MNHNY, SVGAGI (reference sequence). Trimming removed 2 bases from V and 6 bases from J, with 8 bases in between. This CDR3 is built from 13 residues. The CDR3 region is CASSYGPGQPQHF. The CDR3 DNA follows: TGTGCCAGCAGTTACGGGCCGGGTCAGCCCCAGCATTTT.

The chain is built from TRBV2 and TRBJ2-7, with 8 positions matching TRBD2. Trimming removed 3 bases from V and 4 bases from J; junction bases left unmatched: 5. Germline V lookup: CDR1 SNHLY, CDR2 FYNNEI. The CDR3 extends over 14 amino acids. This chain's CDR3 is CASSDQRESYEQYF. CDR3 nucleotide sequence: TGTGCCAGCAGTGATCAGCGGGAGTCGTACGAGCAGTACTTC.

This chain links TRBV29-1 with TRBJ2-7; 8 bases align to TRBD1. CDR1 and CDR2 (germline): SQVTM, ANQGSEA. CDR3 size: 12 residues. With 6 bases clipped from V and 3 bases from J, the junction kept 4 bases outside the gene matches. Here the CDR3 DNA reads TGCAGCGTCCGGGACAGGAACTACGAGCAGTACTTC. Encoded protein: CSVRDRNYEQYF.

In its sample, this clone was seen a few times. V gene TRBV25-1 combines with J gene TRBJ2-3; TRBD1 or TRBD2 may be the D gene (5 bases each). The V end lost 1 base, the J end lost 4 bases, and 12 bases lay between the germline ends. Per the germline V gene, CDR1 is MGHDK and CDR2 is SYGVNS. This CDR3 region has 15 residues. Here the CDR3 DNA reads TGTGCCAGCAGTGAATCGGCCGGGGCGGCAGATACGCAGTATTTT. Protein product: CASSESAGAADTQYF.

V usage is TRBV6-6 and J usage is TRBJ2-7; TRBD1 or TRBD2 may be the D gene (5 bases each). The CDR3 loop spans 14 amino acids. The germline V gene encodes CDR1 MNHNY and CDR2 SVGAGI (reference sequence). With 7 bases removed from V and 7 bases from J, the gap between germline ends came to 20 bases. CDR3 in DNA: TGTGCCAGCAACTCCGGGACCAGAATCCCGGAGCAGTACTTC. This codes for CASNSGTRIPEQYF.

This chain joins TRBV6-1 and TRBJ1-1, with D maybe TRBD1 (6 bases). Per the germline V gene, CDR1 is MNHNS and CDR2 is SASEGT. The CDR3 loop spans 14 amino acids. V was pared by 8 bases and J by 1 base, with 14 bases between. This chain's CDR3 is CASFRGTTNTEAFF. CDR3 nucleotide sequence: TGTGCCAGCTTCCGGGGGACAACGAACACTGAAGCTTTCTTT.

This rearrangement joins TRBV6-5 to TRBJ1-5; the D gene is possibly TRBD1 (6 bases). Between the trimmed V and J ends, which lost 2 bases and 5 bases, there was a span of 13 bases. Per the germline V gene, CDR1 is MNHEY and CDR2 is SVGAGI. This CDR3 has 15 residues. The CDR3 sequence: CASSYTTGTDQPQHF. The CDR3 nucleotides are TGTGCCAGCAGTTACACCACAGGGACGGATCAGCCCCAGCATTTT.

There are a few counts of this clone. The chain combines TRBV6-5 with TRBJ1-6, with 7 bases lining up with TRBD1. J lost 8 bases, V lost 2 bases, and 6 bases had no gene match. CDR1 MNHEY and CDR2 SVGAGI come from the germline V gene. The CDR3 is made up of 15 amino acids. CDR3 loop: CASSYTTGEDSPLHF. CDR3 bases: TGTGCCAGCAGTTACACTACAGGGGAGGATTCACCCCTCCACTTT.

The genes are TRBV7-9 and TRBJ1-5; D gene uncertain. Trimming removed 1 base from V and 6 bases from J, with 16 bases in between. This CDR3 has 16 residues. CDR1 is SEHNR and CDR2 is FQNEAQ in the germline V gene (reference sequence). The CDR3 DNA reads TGTGCCAGCAGCTTAGAGGCAGGCGGGTTAACTCAGCCCCAGCATTTT. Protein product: CASSLEAGGLTQPQHF.